These 29 T cell receptor beta chains share one sample of origin, sequenced in a study of blood T cell repertoires in COVID-19 (dated by TCRdb to the early 2020s). Library prep was done by the immunoSEQ multiplex PCR assay. TCRdb took this table from immuneACCESS and kept in-frame rearrangements with V and J called. Such tables lack part of the clones; where checked against another copy, unresolved V genes explain under half of the gap, and the rest is unexplained. This sample comprises more than 70,000 clones, around 74% of them detected only once. About 10% of the sample is in the top ten clones. Material: peripheral blood. These receptors originate from a human donor in a cohort sampled during active COVID-19.

Here the CDR3 DNA reads TGTGCCAGCAGCTTAAGACAGGGGGCGGCCCAGTACTTC. Translating it yields CASSLRQGAAQYF. The chain uses TRBV11-3 and TRBJ2-5, with 10 bases matching TRBD1. With V trimmed by 2 bases and J by 9 bases, 3 bases remained unmatched. CDR1 is SGHNT and CDR2 is YENEEA in the germline V gene. This CDR3 region has 13 residues.

The chain combines TRBV28 with TRBJ1-2; D ambiguous. This CDR3 spans 12 amino acids. Trimming took off 7 bases at V and 5 bases at J, with 11 bases between the two ends. Germline-derived CDR1 and CDR2 are MDHEN and SYDVKM. For the CDR3, the DNA is TGTGCCAGCAAGCGGTTTGATTATGGCTACACCTTC. This codes for CASKRFDYGYTF.

This clone showed up just once. The chain uses TRBV30 and TRBJ1-6; D perhaps matches TRBD1 (6 bases). Germline V gene lookup returns CDR1 GTSNPN and CDR2 SVGIG (reference sequence). V was pared by 0 bases and J by 9 bases, with 9 bases between. The CDR3 totals 13 residues. The CDR3 DNA reads TGTGCCTGGAGTGTGAACAGGGTTTCACCCCTCCACTTT. It codes for CAWSVNRVSPLHF. Full variable domain (rest looked up from reference TRBV30 and TRBJ1-6): SQTIHQWPATLVQPVGSPLSLECTVEGTSNPNLYWYRQAAGRGLQLLFYSVGIGQISSEVPQNLSASRPQDRQFILSSKKLLLSDSGFYLCAWSVNRVSPLHFGNGTRLTVT.

J is TRBJ1-2 and V is TRBV7-8; D gene uncertain. The CDR3 is made up of 12 amino acids. The germline V and J ends were trimmed by 5 bases and 6 bases, with 10 bases remaining between them. Germline loops: CDR1 SGHVS, CDR2 FQNEAQ. CDR3 nucleotide sequence: TGTGCCAGCAGCCAGAGGTGGGATGGCTACACCTTC. The encoded protein is CASSQRWDGYTF.

This clone was recorded once. This chain uses TRBV18 with TRBJ2-7, with TRBD2 identical over 10 bases. The J segment lost 0 bases and the V segment lost 3 bases, leaving 17 bases of the junction unmatched. There are 20 residues in the CDR3. CDR1 is KGHSH and CDR2 is LQKENI in the germline V gene. The CDR3 loop is CASSPREDSGGRKPSYEQYF. DNA for the CDR3: TGTGCCAGCTCACCGCGAGAGGATAGCGGGGGGCGGAAACCCTCCTACGAGCAGTACTTC.

The chain recombines TRBV4-3 with TRBJ1-2; possibly TRBD1 for D (6 bases). Between the trimmed V and J ends, which lost 4 bases and 4 bases, there was a span of 10 bases. This CDR3 contains 13 residues. CDR1 and CDR2 from the germline V gene are LGHNA and YSLEER. The CDR3 region is CASSLGGTYGYTF. The CDR3 DNA sequence: TGCGCCAGCAGCCTAGGGGGAACCTATGGCTACACCTTC.

The chain recombines TRBV7-2 with TRBJ2-1; TRBD1 is a possible D gene (6 bases). V lost 5 bases and J lost 4, with 21 bases in between. Germline loops: CDR1 SGHTA, CDR2 FQGNSA. This CDR3 contains 17 residues. The CDR3 nucleotides are TGTGCCAGCAGCCAAACGGCAGGGGTTACTAGATACAATGAGCAGTTCTTC. Translation gives CASSQTAGVTRYNEQFF.

This clone has just a few counts. V gene TRBV12-3 or TRBV12-4 combines with J gene TRBJ1-1; D not resolved. The CDR3 is 11 residues long. Trimming took 3 bases from V and 5 from J, leaving 4 bases between them. CDR3 DNA: TGTGCCAGCAGTTTCGGGACTGAAGCTTTCTTT. Its translation: CASSFGTEAFF.

The V gene is TRBV2, the J gene TRBJ1-1, with 8 nucleotides matching TRBD1. The CDR3 contains 13 residues. Trimming at V came to 7 bases and at J to 4 bases, leaving 5 bases not matched to a gene. CDR1 is SNHLY and CDR2 is FYNNEI in the germline V gene. The DNA for the CDR3 is TGTGCCAGCACCCGTGGACAGGGCACTGAAGCTTTCTTT. It translates to CASTRGQGTEAFF.

CDR3 nucleotide sequence: TGTGCCAGCAGCCCTTGGGCTAGCGGCACAGATACGCAGTATTTT. The encoded protein is CASSPWASGTDTQYF. The chain joins TRBV9 to TRBJ2-3; TRBD2 might be the D (6 bases). V lost 4 bases and J 1 base, leaving 13 bases between the germline ends. Germline values: CDR1 SGDLS, CDR2 YYNGEE. The CDR3 runs to 15 residues.

This clone was detected only once. The V and J genes are TRBV2 and TRBJ1-2; a weak D match, TRBD1 (5 bases). The V gene lost 3 bases and the J gene lost 9 bases, with 14 bases spanning the gap. CDR1 is SNHLY and CDR2 is FYNNEI in the germline V gene. The length of the CDR3 is 13 residues. The CDR3 region is CASSDTRESSYTF. In DNA, the CDR3 is TGTGCCAGCAGTGATACCAGGGAAAGCAGCTACACCTTC.

The chain joins TRBV9 to TRBJ2-1, with 9 bases fitting TRBD2. There are 16 residues in the CDR3. V lost 0 bases and J lost 4; bases outside the gene matches: 5. From germline, CDR1 is SGDLS and CDR2 YYNGEE. CDR3 sequence reads: CASSVAPLAGYNEQFF. The DNA of the CDR3 is TGTGCCAGCAGCGTAGCTCCCCTAGCGGGGTACAATGAGCAGTTCTTC.

This clone was seen just once. The chain uses TRBV11-2 and TRBJ2-7, with D uncertain. Germline-derived CDR1 and CDR2 are SGHAT and FQNNGV. V lost 5 bases and J lost 0, with 14 bases in between. CDR3 length: 15 amino acids. The CDR3 sequence: CASSPLAGTSYEQYF. The CDR3, as DNA: TGTGCCAGCAGCCCGTTGGCAGGCACCTCCTACGAGCAGTACTTC.

The CDR3 sequence: CASSLEGVHNEQFF. As DNA, the CDR3 is TGTGCCAGCAGCTTAGAGGGGGTCCACAATGAGCAGTTCTTC. The chain couples TRBV7-8 to TRBJ2-1; perhaps TRBD1 as D (6 bases). The CDR3 sequence is 14 residues long. The V gene's germline CDR1 is SGHVS and CDR2 FQNEAQ. Trimming removed 1 base at V and 5 bases at J, with 9 bases between.

The chain recombines TRBV14 with TRBJ1-5, with TRBD1 identical over 7 bases. Germline CDR1 and CDR2: SGHDN and FVKESK. This CDR3 spans 19 amino acids. Germline trimming cut 2 bases from V and 2 bases from J; bases unmatched to any gene: 15. CDR3: CASSQPRGATGACNQPQHF. The DNA of the CDR3 is TGTGCCAGCAGCCAACCAAGAGGGGCAACAGGGGCCTGCAATCAGCCCCAGCATTTT. The full variable domain, in which reference TRBV14 and TRBJ1-5 provide the parts outside the CDR3, is EAGVTQFPSHSVIEKGQTVTLRCDPISGHDNLYWYRRVMGKEIKFLLHFVKESKQDESGMPNNRFLAERTGGTYSTLKVQPAELEDSGVYFCASSQPRGATGACNQPQHFGDGTRLSIL.

The chain joins TRBV7-3 to TRBJ2-1, with a weak D call TRBD1 (6 bases). Germline CDR1 is SGHTA and CDR2 is FQGTGA. The CDR3 has 13 amino acids. V was shortened by 5 bases and J by 8 bases, with 13 bases between the two germline ends. CDR3 DNA: TGTGCCAGCAGCGTATCACCAGGGGATGAGCAGTTCTTC. Translation gives CASSVSPGDEQFF.

CDR3 protein: CAWTGTGVLGDLHF. The CDR3 DNA reads as TGTGCCTGGACCGGGACAGGGGTCTTAGGCGACCTCCACTTT. The chain employs TRBV30 and TRBJ1-6, with 10 bases matching TRBD1. With 4 bases clipped from V and 15 bases from J, the junction kept 12 bases outside the gene matches. The length of the CDR3 is 14 residues. Germline CDR1 and CDR2: GTSNPN and SVGIG (reference sequence).

V gene TRBV7-9 combines with J gene TRBJ1-5, with TRBD1 matching over 8 bases. CDR1 is SEHNR and CDR2 is FQNEAQ in the germline V gene (reference sequence). V was clipped by 5 bases and J by 5 bases; unmatched bases: 5. CDR3 length: 14 residues. The chain's CDR3 is CASSRGQGDQPQHF. Here the CDR3 DNA reads TGTGCCAGCAGCCGCGGACAGGGCGATCAGCCCCAGCATTTT.

The chain links TRBV6-1 to TRBJ2-2; 8 bases align to TRBD2. V lost 1 base and J lost 9; bases outside the gene matches: 7. This CDR3 spans 15 amino acids. Per the germline V gene, CDR1 is MNHNS and CDR2 is SASEGT. The CDR3 sequence: CASSEDGGASRELFF. DNA for the CDR3: TGTGCCAGCAGTGAAGACGGGGGGGCCTCAAGGGAGCTGTTTTTT.

In nucleotides, the CDR3 is TGTGCCAGCAGCGGAAAGGGGATAGGGAACTATGGCTACACCTTC. Translation: CASSGKGIGNYGYTF. This rearrangement joins TRBV3-1 (or the pseudogene TRBV3-2) to TRBJ1-2, with D possibly being TRBD1 (5 bases). Trimming left V 5 bases short and J 2 bases short, with 15 bases between. Germline CDR1 is LGHDT and CDR2 is YNNKEL (reference sequence). The CDR3 totals 15 residues.

The table lists this clone with a few counts. The chain couples TRBV7-2 to TRBJ1-2; 9 nucleotides line up with TRBD1. With 5 bases clipped from V and 4 bases from J, the junction kept 5 bases outside the gene matches. The CDR3 has 14 residues. Germline loops: CDR1 SGHTA, CDR2 FQGNSA. The CDR3 loop reads CASSGGQGIYGYTF. The CDR3 DNA is TGTGCCAGCAGCGGCGGACAGGGGATCTATGGCTACACCTTC.

The V and J genes are TRBV25-1 and TRBJ2-5; TRBD2 agrees at 10 bases. J lost 5 bases, V lost 8 bases, and 11 bases had no gene match. Germline V gene lookup returns CDR1 MGHDK and CDR2 SYGVNS. The CDR3 length is 15 residues. The CDR3 DNA reads TGTGCCAGCCGGGGGGCTAGCGGGGGTACGGAGACCCAGTACTTC. This translates into CASRGASGGTETQYF.

This clone has more than one count but fewer than ten. V usage is TRBV10-2 and J usage is TRBJ2-2, with TRBD2 identical over 12 bases. This CDR3 has 16 amino acids. Trimming took 5 bases from V and 6 from J; bases not matched to a gene: 7. CDR1 and CDR2 from the germline V gene are WSHSY and SAAADI. DNA for the CDR3: TGCGCCAGCAGTTCGGGGACTAGCGGGCGGGCCGGGGAGCTGTTTTTT. It specifies CASSSGTSGRAGELFF.

The chain couples TRBV6-6 to TRBJ1-3; D is perhaps TRBD1 (6 bases). CDR1 and CDR2 from the germline V gene are MNHNY and SVGAGI (reference sequence). The CDR3 loop spans 13 amino acids. Between the trimmed V and J ends, which lost 6 bases and 3 bases, there was a span of 9 bases. CDR3 DNA sequence: TGTGCCAGCAGGGGGGCTGATGGAAACACCATATATTTT. This codes for CASRGADGNTIYF.

J is TRBJ1-4 and V is TRBV5-1; no firm D call. Looked up from germline, CDR1 is SGHRS and CDR2 is YFSETQ. CDR3 length: 14 residues. The V and J ends lost 3 bases and 5 bases respectively, with 11 bases between them. The CDR3 spells CASSWTGENEKLFF. CDR3 nucleotides: TGCGCCAGCAGCTGGACTGGAGAAAATGAAAAACTGTTTTTT.

V gene TRBV6-2 or TRBV6-3 combines with J gene TRBJ2-7; 12 bases fit TRBD1. Germline V gene sequence: CDR1 MNHEY, CDR2 SVGEGT. V lost 5 bases to trimming and J lost 7 bases; unmatched junction nucleotides: 9. The CDR3 runs to 15 residues. The DNA of the CDR3 is TGTGCCAGCAGTCTTCCGGGACAGGGGGCGTGGGAGCAGTACTTC. This translates into CASSLPGQGAWEQYF.

V gene TRBV18 combines with J gene TRBJ2-7; TRBD2 is a possible D gene (5 bases). With 6 bases removed from V and 7 bases from J, the gap between germline ends came to 13 bases. This CDR3 is 12 amino acids long. Looked up from germline, CDR1 is KGHSH and CDR2 is LQKENI. CDR3: CASSKGSGEQYF. The CDR3 bases are TGTGCCAGCTCTAAAGGGAGTGGAGAGCAGTACTTC. The complete variable domain, with remaining parts taken from reference TRBV18 and TRBJ2-7, reads NAGVMQNPRHLVRRRGQEARLRCSPMKGHSHVYWYRQLPEEGLKFMVYLQKENIIDESGMPKERFSAEFPKEGPSILRIQQVVRGDSAAYFCASSKGSGEQYFGPGTRLTVT.

This chain uses TRBV20-1 with TRBJ2-1, with a possible D match to TRBD1 (6 bases). Looked up from germline, CDR1 is DFQATT and CDR2 is SNEGSKA (reference sequence). The CDR3 runs to 11 residues. The ends were cut back, 6 bases at V and 3 bases at J, with 6 bases in the middle. The CDR3 sequence is CSARGYNEQFF. For the CDR3, the DNA is TGCAGTGCCAGGGGCTACAATGAGCAGTTCTTC.

This clone was observed a few times. The chain combines TRBV7-8 with TRBJ1-5, with TRBD1 identical over 10 bases. The CDR3 consists of 16 residues. V shed 4 bases and J 6 bases; nucleotides not matched to a gene: 9. Germline assignment: CDR1 SGHVS and CDR2 FQNEAQ. DNA for the CDR3: TGTGCCAGCAGCTCGAGCGGACAGGGGGGCGGTCAGCCCCAGCATTTT. This translates into CASSSSGQGGGQPQHF.